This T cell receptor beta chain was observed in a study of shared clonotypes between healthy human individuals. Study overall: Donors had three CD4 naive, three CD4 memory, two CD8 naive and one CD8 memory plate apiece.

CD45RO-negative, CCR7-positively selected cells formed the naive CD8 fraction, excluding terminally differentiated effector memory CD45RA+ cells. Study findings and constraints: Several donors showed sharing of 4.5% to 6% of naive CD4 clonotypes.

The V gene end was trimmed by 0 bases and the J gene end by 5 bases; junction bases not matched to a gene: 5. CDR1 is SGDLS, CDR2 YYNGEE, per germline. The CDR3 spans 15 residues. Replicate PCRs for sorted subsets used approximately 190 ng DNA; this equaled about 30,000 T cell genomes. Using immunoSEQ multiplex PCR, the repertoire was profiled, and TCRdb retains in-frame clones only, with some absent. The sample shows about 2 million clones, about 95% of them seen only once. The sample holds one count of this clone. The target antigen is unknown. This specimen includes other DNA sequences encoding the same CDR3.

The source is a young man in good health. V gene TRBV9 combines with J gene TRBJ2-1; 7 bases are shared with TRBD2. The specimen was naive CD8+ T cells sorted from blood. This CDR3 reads CASSVGGGTDNEQFF. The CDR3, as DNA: TGTGCCAGCAGCGTAGGCGGGGGAACGGACAATGAGCAGTTCTTC.